Below, one TCR beta chain is given with its context. The antigen is not known. With 60 Vbeta and 13 Jbeta primers, the PCR was carried out. Clones were read by immunoSEQ multiplex PCR, and TCRdb kept only the in-frame ones, dropping some. The table lists some 140,000 clones, about four fifths of them singletons. The sample comes from a study of cytomegalovirus exposure and HLA in healthy donors. Study-wide points: Previously analyzed data showed that most TCR beta V segments were productive at a frequency of about 90% or about 30%. In a later analysis, parvovirus B19, influenza, CMV and Epstein-Barr virus appeared linked to several top co-occurrence clusters.

Looked up from germline, CDR1 is SGDLS and CDR2 is YYNGEE. The trim removed 7 bases at V and 7 bases at J, leaving 12 bases unmatched. The CDR3 totals 15 residues. Sequenced sample: PBMCs. The gene calls are TRBV9 and TRBJ2-1; 9 bases align to TRBD2. The receptor was derived from a young man in good health. The CDR3 sequence: CASGLASGIRNEQFF. In DNA form, the CDR3 reads TGTGCCAGCGGGCTCGCTAGCGGGATTAGGAATGAGCAGTTCTTC.